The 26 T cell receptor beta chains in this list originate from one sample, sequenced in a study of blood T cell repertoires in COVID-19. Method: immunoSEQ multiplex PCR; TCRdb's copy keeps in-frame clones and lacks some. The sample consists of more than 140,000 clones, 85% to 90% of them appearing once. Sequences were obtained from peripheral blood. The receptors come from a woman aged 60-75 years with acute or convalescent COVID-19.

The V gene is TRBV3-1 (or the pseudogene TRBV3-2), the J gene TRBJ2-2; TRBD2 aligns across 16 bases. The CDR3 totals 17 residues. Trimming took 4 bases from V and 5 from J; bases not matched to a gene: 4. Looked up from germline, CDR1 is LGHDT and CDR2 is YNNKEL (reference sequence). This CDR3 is CASSPGLAGGRTGELFF. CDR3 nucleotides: TGTGCCAGCAGCCCGGGACTAGCGGGGGGGCGGACCGGGGAGCTGTTTTTT.

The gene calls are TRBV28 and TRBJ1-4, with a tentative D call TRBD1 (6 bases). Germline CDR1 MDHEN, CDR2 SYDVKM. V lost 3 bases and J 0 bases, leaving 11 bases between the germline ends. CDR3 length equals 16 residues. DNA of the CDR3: TGTGCCAGCAGTTTCGGCGGGGGCGCAACTAATGAAAAACTGTTTTTT. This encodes CASSFGGGATNEKLFF.

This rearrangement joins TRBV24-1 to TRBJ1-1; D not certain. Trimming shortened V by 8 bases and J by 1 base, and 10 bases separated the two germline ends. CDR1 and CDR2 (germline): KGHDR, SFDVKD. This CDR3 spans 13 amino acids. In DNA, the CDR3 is TGTGCCACCAAGAGGGATACGAACACTGAAGCTTTCTTT. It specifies CATKRDTNTEAFF.

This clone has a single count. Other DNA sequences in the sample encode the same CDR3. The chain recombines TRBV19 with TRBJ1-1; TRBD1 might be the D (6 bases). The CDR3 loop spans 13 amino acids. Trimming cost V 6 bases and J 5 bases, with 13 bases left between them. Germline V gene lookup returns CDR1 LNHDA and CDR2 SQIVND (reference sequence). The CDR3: CASRVDRRTEAFF. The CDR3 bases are TGTGCCAGTAGGGTCGACAGGAGGACTGAAGCTTTCTTT. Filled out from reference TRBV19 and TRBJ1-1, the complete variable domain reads DGGITQSPKYLFRKEGQNVTLSCEQNLNHDAMYWYRQDPGQGLRLIYYSQIVNDFQKGDIAEGYSVSREKKESFPLTVTSAQKNPTAFYLCASRVDRRTEAFFGQGTRLTVV.

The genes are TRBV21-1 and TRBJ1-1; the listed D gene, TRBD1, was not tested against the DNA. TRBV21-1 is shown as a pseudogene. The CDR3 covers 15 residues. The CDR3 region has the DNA TGTGCCAGCAGCCGACAGAAACAGGGGGCCACTGAAGCTTTCTTT. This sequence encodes CASSRQKQGATEAFF.

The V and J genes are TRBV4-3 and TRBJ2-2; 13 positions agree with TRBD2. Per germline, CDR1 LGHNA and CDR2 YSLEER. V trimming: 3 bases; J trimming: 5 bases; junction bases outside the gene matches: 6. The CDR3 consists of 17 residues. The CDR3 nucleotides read TGCGCCAGCAGCCAGACTAGCGGGGGGTTCTTTACCGGGGAGCTGTTTTTT. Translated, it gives CASSQTSGGFFTGELFF.

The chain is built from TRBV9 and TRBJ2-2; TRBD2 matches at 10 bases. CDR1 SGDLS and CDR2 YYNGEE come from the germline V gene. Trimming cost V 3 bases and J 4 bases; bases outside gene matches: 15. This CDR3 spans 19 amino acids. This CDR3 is CASSAPVGEAGGRTGELFF. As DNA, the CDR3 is TGTGCCAGCAGCGCACCGGTCGGAGAAGCGGGGGGGCGCACCGGGGAGCTGTTTTTT. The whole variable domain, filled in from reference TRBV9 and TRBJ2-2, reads DSGVTQTPKHLITATGQRVTLRCSPRSGDLSVYWYQQSLDQGLQFLIQYYNGEERAKGNILERFSAQQFPDLHSELNLSSLELGDSALYFCASSAPVGEAGGRTGELFFGEGSRLTVL.

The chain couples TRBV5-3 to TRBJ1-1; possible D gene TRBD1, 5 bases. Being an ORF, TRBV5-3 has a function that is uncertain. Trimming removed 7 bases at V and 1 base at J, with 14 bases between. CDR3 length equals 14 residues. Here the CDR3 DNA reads TGTGCCAGACCCACACAGGATTCGAACACTGAAGCTTTCTTT. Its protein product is CARPTQDSNTEAFF.

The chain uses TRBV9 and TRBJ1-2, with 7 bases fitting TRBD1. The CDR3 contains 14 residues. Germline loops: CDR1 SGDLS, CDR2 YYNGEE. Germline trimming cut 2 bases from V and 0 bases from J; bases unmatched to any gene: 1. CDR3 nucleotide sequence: TGTGCCAGCAGCGTGACAGGGTCTAACTATGGCTACACCTTC. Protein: CASSVTGSNYGYTF.

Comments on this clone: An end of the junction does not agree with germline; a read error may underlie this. The CDR3 is CARNTGTSSNF. The CDR3 DNA sequence: TGTGCCCGGAACACCGGGACTAGTTCGAATTTT. V gene TRBV30 combines with J gene TRBJ2-3, with 8 bases fitting TRBD2. The germline V gene encodes CDR1 GTSNPN and CDR2 SVGIG (reference sequence). CDR3 length equals 11 residues.

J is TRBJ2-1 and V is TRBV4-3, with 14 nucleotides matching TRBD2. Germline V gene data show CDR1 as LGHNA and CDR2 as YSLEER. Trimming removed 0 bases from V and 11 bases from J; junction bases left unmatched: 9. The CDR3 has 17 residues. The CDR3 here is CASSQDPGTSGGPQQFF. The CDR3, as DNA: TGCGCCAGCAGCCAAGACCCAGGGACTAGCGGGGGCCCCCAGCAGTTCTTC.

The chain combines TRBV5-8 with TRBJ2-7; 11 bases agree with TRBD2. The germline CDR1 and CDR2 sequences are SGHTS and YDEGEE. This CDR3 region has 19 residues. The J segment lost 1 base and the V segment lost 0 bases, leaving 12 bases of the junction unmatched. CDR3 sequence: CASSLEAALAGASSYEQYF. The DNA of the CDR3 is TGTGCCAGCAGCTTGGAGGCGGCACTAGCGGGGGCCTCGTCCTACGAGCAGTACTTC.

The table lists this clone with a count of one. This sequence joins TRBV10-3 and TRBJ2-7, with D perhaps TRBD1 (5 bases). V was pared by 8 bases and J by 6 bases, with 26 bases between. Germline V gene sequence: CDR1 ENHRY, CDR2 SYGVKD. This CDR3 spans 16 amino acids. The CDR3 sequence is CAIGFGAGRVGTEQYF. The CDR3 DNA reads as TGTGCCATCGGTTTTGGGGCTGGCAGAGTCGGCACCGAGCAGTACTTC.

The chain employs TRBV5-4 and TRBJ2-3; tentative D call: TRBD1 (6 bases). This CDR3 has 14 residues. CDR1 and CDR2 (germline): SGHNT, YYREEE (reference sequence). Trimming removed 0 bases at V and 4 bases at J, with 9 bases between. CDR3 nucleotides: TGTGCCAGCAGCTTGGGACAGGTAGCAGATACGCAGTATTTT. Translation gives CASSLGQVADTQYF.

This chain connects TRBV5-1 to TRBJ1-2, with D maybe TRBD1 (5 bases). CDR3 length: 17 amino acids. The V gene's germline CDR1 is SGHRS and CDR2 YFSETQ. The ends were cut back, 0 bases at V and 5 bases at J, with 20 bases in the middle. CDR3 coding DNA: TGCGCCAGCAGCTTGGATCGCGACAGAACTCGGGTTTATGGCTACACCTTC. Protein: CASSLDRDRTRVYGYTF.

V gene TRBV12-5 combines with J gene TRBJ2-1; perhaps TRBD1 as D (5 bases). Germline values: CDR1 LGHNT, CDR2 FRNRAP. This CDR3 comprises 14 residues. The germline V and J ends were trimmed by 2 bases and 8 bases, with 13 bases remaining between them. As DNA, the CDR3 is TGTGCTAGTGGTTTGCAGGGATTCCGGGATGAGCAGTTCTTC. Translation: CASGLQGFRDEQFF.

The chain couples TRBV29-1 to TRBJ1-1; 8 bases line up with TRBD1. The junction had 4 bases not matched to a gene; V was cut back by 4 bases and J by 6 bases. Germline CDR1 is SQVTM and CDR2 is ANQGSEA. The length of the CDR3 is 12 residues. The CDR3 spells CSVGRGLAEAFF. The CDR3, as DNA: TGCAGCGTTGGCAGGGGGCTTGCTGAAGCTTTCTTT. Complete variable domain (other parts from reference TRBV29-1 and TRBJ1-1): SAVISQKPSRDICQRGTSLTIQCQVDSQVTMMFWYRQQPGQSLTLIATANQGSEATYESGFVIDKFPISRPNLTFSTLTVSNMSPEDSSIYLCSVGRGLAEAFFGQGTRLTVV.

CDR3 in DNA: TGTGCCAGCTCACCATCAGGGGATACCGGGGAGCTGTTTTTT. Its translation: CASSPSGDTGELFF. The chain combines TRBV18 with TRBJ2-2, with D possibly being TRBD1 (6 bases). V lost 2 bases and J 5 bases, leaving 9 bases between the germline ends. The germline CDR1 and CDR2 sequences are KGHSH and LQKENI. The CDR3 loop spans 14 amino acids. Complete variable domain (other parts from reference TRBV18 and TRBJ2-2): NAGVMQNPRHLVRRRGQEARLRCSPMKGHSHVYWYRQLPEEGLKFMVYLQKENIIDESGMPKERFSAEFPKEGPSILRIQQVVRGDSAAYFCASSPSGDTGELFFGEGSRLTVL.

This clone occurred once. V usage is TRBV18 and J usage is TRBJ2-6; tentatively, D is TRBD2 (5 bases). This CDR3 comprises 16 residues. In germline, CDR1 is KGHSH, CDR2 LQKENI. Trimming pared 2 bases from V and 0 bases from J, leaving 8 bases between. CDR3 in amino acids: CASSPTGNSGANVLTF. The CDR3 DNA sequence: TGTGCCAGCTCACCAACCGGGAACTCTGGGGCCAACGTCCTGACTTTC.

The CDR3 sequence: CASSRHTDSGFGELFF. DNA of the CDR3: TGCGCCAGCAGCCGGCACACGGACAGCGGTTTCGGGGAGCTGTTTTTT. V gene TRBV4-3 combines with J gene TRBJ2-2; TRBD1 is a possible D gene (6 bases). The CDR3 totals 16 residues. Deletions cut 4 bases from V and 7 bases from J, with 19 bases between. The germline V gene encodes CDR1 LGHNA and CDR2 YSLEER.

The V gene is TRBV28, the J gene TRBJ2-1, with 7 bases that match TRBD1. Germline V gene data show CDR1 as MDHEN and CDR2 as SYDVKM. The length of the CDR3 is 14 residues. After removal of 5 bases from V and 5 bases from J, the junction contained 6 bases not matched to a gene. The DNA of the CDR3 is TGTGCCAGCAGTAGAGGGACAGTACACAATGAGCAGTTCTTC. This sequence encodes CASSRGTVHNEQFF.

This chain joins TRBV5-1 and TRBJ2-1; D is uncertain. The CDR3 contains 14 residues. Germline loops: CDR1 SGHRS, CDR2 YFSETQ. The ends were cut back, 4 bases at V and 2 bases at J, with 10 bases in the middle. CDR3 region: CASSPDSTYNEQFF. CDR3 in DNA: TGCGCCAGCAGCCCCGATAGTACCTACAATGAGCAGTTCTTC.

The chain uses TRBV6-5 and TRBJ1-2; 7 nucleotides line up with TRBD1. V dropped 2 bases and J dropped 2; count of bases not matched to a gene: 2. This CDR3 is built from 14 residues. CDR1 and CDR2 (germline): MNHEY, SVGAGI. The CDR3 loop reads CASSYGTVNYGYTF. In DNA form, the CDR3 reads TGTGCCAGCAGTTACGGGACAGTCAACTATGGCTACACCTTC.

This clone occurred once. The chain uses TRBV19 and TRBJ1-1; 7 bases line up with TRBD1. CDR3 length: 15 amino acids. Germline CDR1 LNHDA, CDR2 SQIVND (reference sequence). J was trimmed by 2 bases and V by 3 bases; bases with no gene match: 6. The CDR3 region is CASSISGQANTEAFF. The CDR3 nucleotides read TGTGCCAGTAGTATTTCCGGACAGGCAAACACTGAAGCTTTCTTT.

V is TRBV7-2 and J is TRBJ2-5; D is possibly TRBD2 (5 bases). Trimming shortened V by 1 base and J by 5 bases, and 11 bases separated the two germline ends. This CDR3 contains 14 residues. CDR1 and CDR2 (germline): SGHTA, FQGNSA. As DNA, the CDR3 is TGTGCCAGCAGCTTAGGGACTCGGGTGGAGACCCAGTACTTC. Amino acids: CASSLGTRVETQYF.

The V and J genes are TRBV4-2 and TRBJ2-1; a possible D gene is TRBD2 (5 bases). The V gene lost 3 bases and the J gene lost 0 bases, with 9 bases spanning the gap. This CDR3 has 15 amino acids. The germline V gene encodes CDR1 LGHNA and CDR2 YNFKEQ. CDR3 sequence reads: CASSQASRSYNEQFF. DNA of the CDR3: TGTGCCAGCAGCCAGGCTAGCCGCTCCTACAATGAGCAGTTCTTC.